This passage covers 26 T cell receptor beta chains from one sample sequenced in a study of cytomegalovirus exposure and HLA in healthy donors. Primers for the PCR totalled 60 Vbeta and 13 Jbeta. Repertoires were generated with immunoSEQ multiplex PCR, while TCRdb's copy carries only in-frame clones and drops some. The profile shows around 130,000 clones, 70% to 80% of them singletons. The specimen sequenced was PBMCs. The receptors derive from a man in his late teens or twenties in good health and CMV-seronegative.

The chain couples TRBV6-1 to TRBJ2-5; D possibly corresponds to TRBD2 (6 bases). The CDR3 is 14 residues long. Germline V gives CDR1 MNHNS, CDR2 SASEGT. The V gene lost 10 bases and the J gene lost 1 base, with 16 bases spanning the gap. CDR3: CATFRGGRQETQYF. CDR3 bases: TGTGCCACCTTTCGGGGAGGACGCCAAGAGACCCAGTACTTC.

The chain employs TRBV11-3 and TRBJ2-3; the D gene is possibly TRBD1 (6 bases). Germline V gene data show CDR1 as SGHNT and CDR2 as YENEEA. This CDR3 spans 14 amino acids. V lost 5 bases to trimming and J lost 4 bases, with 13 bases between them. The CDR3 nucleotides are TGTGCCAGCAGCATACACAGGGCGGCAGATACGCAGTATTTT. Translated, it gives CASSIHRAADTQYF.

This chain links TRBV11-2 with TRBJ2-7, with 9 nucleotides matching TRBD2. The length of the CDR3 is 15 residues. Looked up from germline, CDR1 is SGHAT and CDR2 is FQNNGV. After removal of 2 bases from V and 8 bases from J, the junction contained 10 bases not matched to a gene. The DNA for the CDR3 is TGTGCCAGCAGCTTACTAGCGGGAATTCCTACGCAGCAGTACGTC. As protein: CASSLLAGIPTQQYV.

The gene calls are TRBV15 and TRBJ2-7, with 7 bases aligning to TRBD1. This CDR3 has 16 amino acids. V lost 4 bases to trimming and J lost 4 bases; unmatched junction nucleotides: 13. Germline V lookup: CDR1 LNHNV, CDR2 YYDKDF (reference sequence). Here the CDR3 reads CATSTLGQVLWYEQYF. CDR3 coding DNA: TGTGCCACCAGCACCCTTGGACAGGTTCTATGGTACGAGCAGTACTTC.

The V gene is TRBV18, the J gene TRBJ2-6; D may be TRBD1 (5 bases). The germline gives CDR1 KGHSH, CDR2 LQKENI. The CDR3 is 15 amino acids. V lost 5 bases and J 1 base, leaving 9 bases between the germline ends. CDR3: CASSSDRSGANVLTF. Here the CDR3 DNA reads TGTGCCAGCTCATCAGACAGATCTGGGGCCAACGTCCTGACTTTC.

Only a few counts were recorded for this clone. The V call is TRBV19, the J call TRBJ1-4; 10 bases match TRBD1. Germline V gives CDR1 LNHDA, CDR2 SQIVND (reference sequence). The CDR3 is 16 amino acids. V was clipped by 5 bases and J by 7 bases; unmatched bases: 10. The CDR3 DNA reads TGTGCCAGTAGTCCCCCCCGACAGGGGGCGACTGAAAAACTGTTTTTT. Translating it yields CASSPPRQGATEKLFF.

CDR3: CASSYAGGHPDTQYF. CDR3 nucleotides: TGTGCCAGCAGTTACGCGGGAGGGCACCCAGATACGCAGTATTTT. The chain joins TRBV6-5 to TRBJ2-3, with 9 positions matching TRBD2. The trim removed 2 bases at V and 4 bases at J, leaving 4 bases unmatched. Germline CDR1 and CDR2: MNHEY and SVGAGI. The CDR3 length is 15 residues.

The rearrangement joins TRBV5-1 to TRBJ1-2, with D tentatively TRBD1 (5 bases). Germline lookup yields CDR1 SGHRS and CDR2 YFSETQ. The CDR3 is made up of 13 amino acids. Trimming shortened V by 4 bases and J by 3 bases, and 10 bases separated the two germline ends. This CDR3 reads CASSGGTDYGYTF. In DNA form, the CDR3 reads TGCGCCAGCAGCGGCGGGACGGACTATGGCTACACCTTC.

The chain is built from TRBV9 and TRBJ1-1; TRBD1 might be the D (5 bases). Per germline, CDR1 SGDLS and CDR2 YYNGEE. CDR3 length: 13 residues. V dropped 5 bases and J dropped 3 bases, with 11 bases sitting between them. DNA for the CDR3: TGTGCCAGCAGTCCAGGGCCCCACACTGAAGCTTTCTTT. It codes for CASSPGPHTEAFF. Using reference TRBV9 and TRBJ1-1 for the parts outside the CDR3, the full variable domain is DSGVTQTPKHLITATGQRVTLRCSPRSGDLSVYWYQQSLDQGLQFLIQYYNGEERAKGNILERFSAQQFPDLHSELNLSSLELGDSALYFCASSPGPHTEAFFGQGTRLTVV.

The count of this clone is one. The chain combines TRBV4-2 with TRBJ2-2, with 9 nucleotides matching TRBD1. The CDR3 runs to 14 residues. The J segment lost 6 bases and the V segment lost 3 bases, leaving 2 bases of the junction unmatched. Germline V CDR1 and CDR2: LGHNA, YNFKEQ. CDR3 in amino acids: CASSQDRGPGELFF. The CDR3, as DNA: TGTGCCAGCAGCCAGGACAGGGGTCCCGGGGAGCTGTTTTTT.

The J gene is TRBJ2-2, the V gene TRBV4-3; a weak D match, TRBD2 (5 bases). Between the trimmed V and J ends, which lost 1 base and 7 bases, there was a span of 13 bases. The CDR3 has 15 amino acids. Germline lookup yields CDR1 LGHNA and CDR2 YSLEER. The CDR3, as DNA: TGCGCCAGCAGCCAAGTAGGCGGGTGGGGCGGGGAGCTGTTTTTT. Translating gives CASSQVGGWGGELFF.

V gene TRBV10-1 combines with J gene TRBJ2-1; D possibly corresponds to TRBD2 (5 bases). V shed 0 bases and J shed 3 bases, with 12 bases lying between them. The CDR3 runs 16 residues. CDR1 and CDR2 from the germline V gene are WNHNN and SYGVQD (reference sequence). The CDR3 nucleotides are TGCGCCAGCAGTGAGTCGATTGAGGGAAACTACAATGAGCAGTTCTTC. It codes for CASSESIEGNYNEQFF.

CDR3 protein: CASSFGTSGTYNEQFF. The CDR3 DNA sequence: TGTGCCAGCAGCTTTGGGACTAGCGGCACCTACAATGAGCAGTTCTTC. The chain uses TRBV5-4 and TRBJ2-1; 11 bases line up with TRBD2. The ends lost 2 bases at V and 2 bases at J; junction bases unmatched: 3. Germline V CDR1 and CDR2: SGHNT, YYREEE (reference sequence). The CDR3 runs 16 residues.

CDR3 residues: CASSIGGYNEKLFF. The CDR3 DNA follows: TGTGCCAGTAGTATAGGAGGGTATAATGAAAAACTGTTTTTT. This chain connects TRBV19 to TRBJ1-4; D is undetermined. This CDR3 is built from 14 residues. Germline assignment: CDR1 LNHDA and CDR2 SQIVND (reference sequence). Deletions cut 1 base from V and 4 bases from J, with 7 bases between.

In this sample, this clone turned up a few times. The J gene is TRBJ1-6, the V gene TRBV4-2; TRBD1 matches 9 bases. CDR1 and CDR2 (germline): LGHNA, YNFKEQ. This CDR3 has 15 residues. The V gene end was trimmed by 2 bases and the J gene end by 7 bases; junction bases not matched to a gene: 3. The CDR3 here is CASSQLGQGNSPLHF. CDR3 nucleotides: TGTGCCAGCAGCCAATTAGGACAGGGGAATTCACCCCTCCACTTT.

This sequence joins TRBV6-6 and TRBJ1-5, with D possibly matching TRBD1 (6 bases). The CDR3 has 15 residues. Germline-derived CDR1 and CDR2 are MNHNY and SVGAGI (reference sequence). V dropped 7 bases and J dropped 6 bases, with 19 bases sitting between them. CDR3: CASTSRAQGIQPQHF. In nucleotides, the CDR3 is TGTGCCAGCACCTCCAGGGCGCAGGGGATTCAGCCCCAGCATTTT.

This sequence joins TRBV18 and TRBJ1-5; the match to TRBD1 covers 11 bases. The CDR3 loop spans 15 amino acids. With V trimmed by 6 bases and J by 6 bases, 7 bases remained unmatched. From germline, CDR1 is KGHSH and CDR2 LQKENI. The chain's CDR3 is CASSVGQGESQPQHF. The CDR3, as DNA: TGTGCCAGCTCGGTGGGACAGGGGGAAAGTCAGCCCCAGCATTTT. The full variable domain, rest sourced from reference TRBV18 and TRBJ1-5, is NAGVMQNPRHLVRRRGQEARLRCSPMKGHSHVYWYRQLPEEGLKFMVYLQKENIIDESGMPKERFSAEFPKEGPSILRIQQVVRGDSAAYFCASSVGQGESQPQHFGDGTRLSIL.

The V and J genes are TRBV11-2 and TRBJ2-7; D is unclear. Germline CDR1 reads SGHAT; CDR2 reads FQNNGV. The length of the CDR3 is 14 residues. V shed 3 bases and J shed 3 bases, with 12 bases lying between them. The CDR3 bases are TGTGCCAGCAGCTTCCAGAGCAAGAACTACGAGCAGTACGTC. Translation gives CASSFQSKNYEQYV.

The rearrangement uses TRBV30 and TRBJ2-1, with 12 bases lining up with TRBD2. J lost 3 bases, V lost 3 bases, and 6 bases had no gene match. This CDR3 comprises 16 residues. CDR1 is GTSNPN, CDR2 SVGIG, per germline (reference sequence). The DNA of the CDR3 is TGTGCCTGGAGCGCCTGGACTAGCGGGATCTACAATGAGCAGTTCTTC. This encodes CAWSAWTSGIYNEQFF.

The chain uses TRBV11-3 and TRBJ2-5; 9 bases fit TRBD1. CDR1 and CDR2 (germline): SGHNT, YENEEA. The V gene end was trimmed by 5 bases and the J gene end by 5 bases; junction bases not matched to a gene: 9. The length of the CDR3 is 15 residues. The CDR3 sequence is CASSENRGRGETQYF. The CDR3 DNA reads TGTGCCAGCAGCGAAAACAGGGGGCGCGGGGAGACCCAGTACTTC.

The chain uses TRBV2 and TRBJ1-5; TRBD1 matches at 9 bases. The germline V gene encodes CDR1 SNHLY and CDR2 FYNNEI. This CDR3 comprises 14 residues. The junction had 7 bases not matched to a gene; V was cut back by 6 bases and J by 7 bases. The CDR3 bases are TGTGCCAGCAGGCGACAGGGGGTGAAACAGCCCCAGCATTTT. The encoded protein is CASRRQGVKQPQHF.

Here the CDR3 reads CASSSEVPGVVYYNSPLHF. Written as DNA, the CDR3 is TGTGCCAGCAGCTCCGAGGTCCCCGGAGTTGTTTACTATAATTCACCCCTCCACTTT. The chain uses TRBV5-8 and TRBJ1-6, with D uncertain. The V and J ends lost 3 bases and 3 bases respectively, with 22 bases between them. The CDR3 consists of 19 residues. Looked up from germline, CDR1 is SGHTS and CDR2 is YDEGEE.

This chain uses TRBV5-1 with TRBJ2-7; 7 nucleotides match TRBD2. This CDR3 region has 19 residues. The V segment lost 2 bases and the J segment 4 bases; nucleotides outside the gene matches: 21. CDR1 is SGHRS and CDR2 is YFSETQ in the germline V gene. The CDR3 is CASSFSGLAATNWAYEQYF. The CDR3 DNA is TGCGCCAGCAGCTTCTCCGGGCTAGCGGCAACCAATTGGGCTTACGAGCAGTACTTC.

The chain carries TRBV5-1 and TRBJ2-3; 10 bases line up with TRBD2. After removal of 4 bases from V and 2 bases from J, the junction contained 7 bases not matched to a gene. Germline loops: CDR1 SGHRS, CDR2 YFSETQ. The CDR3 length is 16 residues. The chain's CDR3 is CASSRRLAGSTDTQYF. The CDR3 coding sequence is TGCGCCAGCAGCAGAAGACTAGCGGGTTCCACAGATACGCAGTATTTT.

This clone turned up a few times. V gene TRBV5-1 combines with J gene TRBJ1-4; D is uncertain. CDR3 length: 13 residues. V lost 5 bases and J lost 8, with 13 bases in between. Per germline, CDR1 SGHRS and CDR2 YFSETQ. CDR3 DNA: TGCGCCAGCAGGGAGGGTGCAGGCGAAAAACTGTTTTTT. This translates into CASREGAGEKLFF.

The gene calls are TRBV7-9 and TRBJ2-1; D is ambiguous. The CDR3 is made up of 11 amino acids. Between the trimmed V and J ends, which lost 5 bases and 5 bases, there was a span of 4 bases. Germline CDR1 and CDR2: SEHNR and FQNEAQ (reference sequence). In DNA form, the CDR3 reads TGTGCCAGCAGCACTCACAATGAGCAGTTCTTC. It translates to CASSTHNEQFF.